The clone carrying this TCR beta chain was seen ten or more times. TCRdb passed the PCR reads through MiXCR, listing each CDR3 protein once. This table holds roughly 10,000 distinct CDR3 sequences, 28% found once. The sample comes from a study of immune characterization of retroperitoneal liposarcoma. Germline V lookup: CDR1 MNHNS, CDR2 SASEGT. The CDR3 sequence is 14 residues long. Trimming shortened V by 5 bases and J by 2 bases, and 10 bases separated the two germline ends. The sequenced sample consisted of tumor tissue. The chain carries TRBV6-1 and TRBJ2-4, with D possibly TRBD1 on 6 matching bases. This clonotype originated in a male donor with retroperitoneal liposarcoma. The CDR3 DNA sequence: TGTGCCAGCAGTTTACAGGGTTCCAAAAACATTCAGTACTTC. Its protein product is CASSLQGSKNIQYF.